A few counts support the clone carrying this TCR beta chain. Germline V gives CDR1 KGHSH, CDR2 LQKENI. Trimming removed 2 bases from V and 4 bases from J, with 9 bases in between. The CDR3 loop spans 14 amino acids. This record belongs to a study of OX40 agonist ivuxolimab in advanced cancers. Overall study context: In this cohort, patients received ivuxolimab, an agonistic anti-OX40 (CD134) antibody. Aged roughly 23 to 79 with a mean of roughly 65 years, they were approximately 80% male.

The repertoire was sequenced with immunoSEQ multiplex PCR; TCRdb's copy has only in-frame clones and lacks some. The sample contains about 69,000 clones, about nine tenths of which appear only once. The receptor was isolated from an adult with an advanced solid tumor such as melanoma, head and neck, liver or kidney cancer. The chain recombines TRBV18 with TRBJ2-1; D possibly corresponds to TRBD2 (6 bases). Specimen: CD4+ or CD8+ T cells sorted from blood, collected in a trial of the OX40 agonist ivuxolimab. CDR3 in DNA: TGTGCCAGCTCACCAGCGGGATCGTACAATGAGCAGTTCTTC. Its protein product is CASSPAGSYNEQFF.